Listed here are 5 T cell receptor beta chains from one sample, sequenced in a study of immune characterization of retroperitoneal liposarcoma. TCRdb reanalysed the PCR reads using MiXCR and keeps one entry per CDR3 protein. Of 8,500 to 11,000 distinct CDR3 sequences detected, about a quarter appear once; the ten largest clones hold over 6.5%. Sample: tumor tissue. The receptors shown here come from a female donor with retroperitoneal liposarcoma.

J is TRBJ2-1 and V is TRBV4-1; TRBD2 is a possible D gene (6 bases). The J call may be faulty, since TRBJ2-7 better matches the DNA end. CDR1 is MGHRA and CDR2 is YSYEKL in the germline V gene. The CDR3 covers 16 residues. The CDR3: CASSQRDSKGPHEQYF. The CDR3 DNA is TGCGCCAGCAGCCAACGGGACTCCAAAGGCCCCCATGAGCAGTACTTC.

The chain uses TRBV6-1 and TRBJ2-5; no clear D gene. Gene TRBJ2-1 matches the end of the DNA better, so the J call may be wrong. CDR1 MNHNS and CDR2 SASEGT come from the germline V gene. The length of the CDR3 is 11 residues. Here the CDR3 DNA reads TGTGCCAGCAGTGCACTCTACGAGCAGTTCTTC. Its protein is CASSALYEQFF.

Sample share makes this clonotype large. The rearrangement uses TRBV6-1 and TRBJ2-3; 10 bases agree with TRBD1. This CDR3 is 16 amino acids long. The ends lost 6 bases at V and 4 bases at J; junction bases unmatched: 10. The germline V gene encodes CDR1 MNHNS and CDR2 SASEGT. The CDR3 DNA sequence: TGTGCCAGCAGAAACCCGGGACAGGGGCCCTCAGATACGCAGTATTTT. As protein: CASRNPGQGPSDTQYF.

Judged by abundance, this clonotype is medium-sized. The chain joins TRBV25-1 to TRBJ2-2; D remains unclear. The germline V and J ends were trimmed by 0 bases and 6 bases, with 8 bases remaining between them. This CDR3 contains 14 residues. Germline CDR1 and CDR2: MGHDK and SYGVNS. Here the CDR3 DNA reads TGTGCCAGCAGTGAATATTCGGCGGCCGGGGAGCTGTTTTTT. Translated: CASSEYSAAGELFF.

There are a few counts of this clonotype. This chain joins TRBV6-1 and TRBJ2-3; D possibly corresponds to TRBD2 (6 bases). Per the germline V gene, CDR1 is MNHNS and CDR2 is SASEGT. V lost 7 bases and J 5 bases, leaving 13 bases between the germline ends. This CDR3 is built from 13 residues. Written as DNA, the CDR3 is TGTGCCAGCATGGGAGGCGTCGTAGATACGCAGTATTTT. It encodes CASMGGVVDTQYF.